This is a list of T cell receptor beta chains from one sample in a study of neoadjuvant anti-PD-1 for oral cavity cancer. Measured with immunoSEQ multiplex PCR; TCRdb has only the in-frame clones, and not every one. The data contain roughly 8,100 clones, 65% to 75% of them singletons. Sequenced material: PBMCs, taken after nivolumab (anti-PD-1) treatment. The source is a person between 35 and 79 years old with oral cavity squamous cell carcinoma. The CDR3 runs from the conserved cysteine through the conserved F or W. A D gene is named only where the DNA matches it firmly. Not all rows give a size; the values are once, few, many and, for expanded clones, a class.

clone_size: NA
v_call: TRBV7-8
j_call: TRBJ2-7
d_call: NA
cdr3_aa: CASSPIRQRAAYEQYF
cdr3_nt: TGTGCCAGCAGCCCTATACGTCAACGGGCCGCCTACGAGCAGTACTTC

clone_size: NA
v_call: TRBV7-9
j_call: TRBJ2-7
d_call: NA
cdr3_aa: CASSLDGGQQYF
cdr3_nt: TGTGCCAGCAGCTTAGATGGAGGGCAGCAGTACTTC

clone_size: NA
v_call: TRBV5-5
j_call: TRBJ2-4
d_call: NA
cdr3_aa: CASSSTAWGYIQYF
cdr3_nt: TGTGCCAGCAGCTCTACGGCGTGGGGATACATTCAGTACTTC

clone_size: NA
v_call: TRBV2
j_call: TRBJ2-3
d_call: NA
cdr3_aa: CASSVRAGTSTDTQYF
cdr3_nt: TGTGCCAGCAGTGTTCGGGCCGGGACTAGCACAGATACGCAGTATTTT

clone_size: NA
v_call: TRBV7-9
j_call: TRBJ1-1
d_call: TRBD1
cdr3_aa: CASSLGAGQGAKVNTEAFF
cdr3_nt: TGTGCCAGCAGCTTAGGGGCAGGACAGGGGGCGAAGGTGAACACTGAAGCTTTCTTT

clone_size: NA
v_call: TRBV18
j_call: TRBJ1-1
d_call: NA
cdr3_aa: CASSPPMGGLAFF
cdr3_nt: TGTGCCAGCTCACCACCGATGGGGGGCCTAGCTTTCTTT

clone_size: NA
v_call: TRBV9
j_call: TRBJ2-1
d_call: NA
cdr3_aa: CASSVGLAEVNEQFF
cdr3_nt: TGTGCCAGCAGCGTAGGGCTAGCAGAGGTCAATGAGCAGTTCTTC

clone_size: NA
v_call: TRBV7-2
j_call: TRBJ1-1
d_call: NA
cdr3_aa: CASSERTGRVDTEAFF
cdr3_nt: TGTGCCAGCAGCGAAAGAACGGGCAGGGTAGACACTGAAGCTTTCTTT

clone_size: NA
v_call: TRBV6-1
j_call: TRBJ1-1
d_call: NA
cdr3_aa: CASSDRGITEAFF
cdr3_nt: TGTGCCAGCAGTGACAGGGGTATCACTGAAGCTTTCTTT

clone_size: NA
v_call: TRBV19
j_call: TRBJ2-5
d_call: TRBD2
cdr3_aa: CASSLPASGGGETQYF
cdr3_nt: TGTGCCAGTAGCCTACCTGCTAGCGGGGGCGGGGAGACCCAGTACTTC

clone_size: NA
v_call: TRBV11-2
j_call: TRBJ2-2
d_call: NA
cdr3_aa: CASSLGTARAGELFF
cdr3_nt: TGTGCCAGCAGCTTAGGGACCGCTAGGGCCGGGGAGCTGTTTTTT

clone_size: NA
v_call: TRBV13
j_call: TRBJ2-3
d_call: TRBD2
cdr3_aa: CASSLSLAGLADTQYF
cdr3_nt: TGTGCCAGCAGCTTGTCACTAGCGGGGTTGGCAGATACGCAGTATTTT

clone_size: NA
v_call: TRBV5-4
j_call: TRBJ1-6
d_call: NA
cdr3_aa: CASSFGQYNSPLHF
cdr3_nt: TGTGCCAGCAGCTTCGGACAATATAATTCACCCCTCCACTTT

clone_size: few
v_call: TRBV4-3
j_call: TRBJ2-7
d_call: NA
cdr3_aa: CASRQSHQTDYEQYF
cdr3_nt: TGCGCCAGCAGGCAGTCCCACCAAACCGACTACGAGCAGTACTTC

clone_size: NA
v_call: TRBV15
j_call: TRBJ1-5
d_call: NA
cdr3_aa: CATSRLVNQPQHF
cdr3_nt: TGTGCCACCAGCAGACTTGTGAATCAGCCCCAGCATTTT

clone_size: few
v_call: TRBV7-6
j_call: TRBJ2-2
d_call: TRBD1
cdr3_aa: CASSLVQGQSTGELFF
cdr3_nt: TGTGCCAGCAGCTTAGTCCAGGGACAGTCCACCGGGGAGCTGTTTTTT

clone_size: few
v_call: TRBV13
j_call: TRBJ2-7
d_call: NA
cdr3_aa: CASSLGPGQSGEQYF
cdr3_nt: TGTGCCAGCAGCTTAGGCCCCGGGCAGTCGGGGGAGCAGTACTTC

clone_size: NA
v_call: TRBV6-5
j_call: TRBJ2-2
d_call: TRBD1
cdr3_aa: CASRGQGTFSGELFF
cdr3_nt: TGTGCCAGCAGGGGACAGGGCACTTTCTCCGGGGAGCTGTTTTTT

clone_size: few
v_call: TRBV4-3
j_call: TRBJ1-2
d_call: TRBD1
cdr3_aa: CASSQDFPGGLYGYTF
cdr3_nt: TGCGCCAGCAGCCAAGATTTCCCAGGGGGGCTCTATGGCTACACCTTC

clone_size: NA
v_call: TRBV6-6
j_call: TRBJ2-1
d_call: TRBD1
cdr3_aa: CASRPPGQGPGNEQFF
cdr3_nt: TGTGCCAGCAGACCTCCCGGACAGGGCCCCGGCAATGAGCAGTTCTTC

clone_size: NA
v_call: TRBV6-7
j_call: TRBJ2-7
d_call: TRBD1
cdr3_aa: CASSYGPGGQGAVEQYF
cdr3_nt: TGTGCCAGCAGTTATGGACCCGGAGGACAGGGGGCGGTCGAGCAGTACTTC

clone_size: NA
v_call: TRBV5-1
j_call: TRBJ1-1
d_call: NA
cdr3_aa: CASSFGGWTEAFF
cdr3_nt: TGCGCCAGCAGCTTCGGGGGGTGGACTGAAGCTTTCTTT

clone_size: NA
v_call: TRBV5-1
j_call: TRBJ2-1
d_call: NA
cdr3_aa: CASSQTWNEQFF
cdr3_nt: TGCGCCAGCAGCCAGACCTGGAATGAGCAGTTCTTC

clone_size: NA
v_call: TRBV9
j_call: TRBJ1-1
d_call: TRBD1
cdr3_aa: CASSVVRGFAEAFF
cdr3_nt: TGTGCCAGCAGCGTAGTCAGGGGGTTCGCTGAAGCTTTCTTT

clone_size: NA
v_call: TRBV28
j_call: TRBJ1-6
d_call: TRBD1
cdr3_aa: CASSLGGVPLHF
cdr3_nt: TGTGCCAGCAGCCTAGGGGGCGTGCCCCTCCACTTT

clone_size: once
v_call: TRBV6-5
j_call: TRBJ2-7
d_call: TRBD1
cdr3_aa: CASSYSPRQGYEQYF
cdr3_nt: TGTGCCAGCAGTTACTCCCCTCGACAGGGCTACGAGCAGTACTTC

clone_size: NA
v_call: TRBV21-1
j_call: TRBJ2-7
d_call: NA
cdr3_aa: CASSTPGASGYEQYF
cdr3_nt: TGTGCCAGCAGCACTCCCGGGGCATCCGGCTACGAGCAGTACTTC

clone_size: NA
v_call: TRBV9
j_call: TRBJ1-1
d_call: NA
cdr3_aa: CASSSRSTEAFF
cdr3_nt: TGTGCCAGCAGCAGCAGGAGCACTGAAGCTTTCTTT

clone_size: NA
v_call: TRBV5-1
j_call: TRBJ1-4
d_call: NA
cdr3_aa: CASRIGTPGGHEKLFF
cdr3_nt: TGCGCCAGCAGAATTGGGACACCGGGGGGGCATGAAAAACTGTTTTTT

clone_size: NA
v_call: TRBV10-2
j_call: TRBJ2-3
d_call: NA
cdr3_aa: CASSGGLVYTQYF
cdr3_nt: TGCGCCAGCAGTGGGGGGTTGGTATATACGCAGTATTTT

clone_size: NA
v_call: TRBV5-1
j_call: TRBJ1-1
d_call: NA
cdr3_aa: CARTPIPVGKYYMNTEAFF
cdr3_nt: TGCGCCAGGACGCCTATCCCGGTGGGGAAATATTACATGAACACTGAAGCTTTCTTT

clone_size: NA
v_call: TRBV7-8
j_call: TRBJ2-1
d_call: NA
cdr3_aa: CASSLEDSDNEQFF
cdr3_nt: TGTGCCAGCAGCCTGGAGGACAGTGACAATGAGCAGTTCTTC

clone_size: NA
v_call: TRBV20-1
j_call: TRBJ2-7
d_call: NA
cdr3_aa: CSATGSYEQYF
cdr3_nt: TGCAGTGCCACAGGGTCCTACGAGCAGTACTTC

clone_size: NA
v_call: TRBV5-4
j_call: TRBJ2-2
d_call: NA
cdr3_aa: CASSFGTQNTGELFF
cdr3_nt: TGTGCCAGCAGCTTCGGGACACAGAACACCGGGGAGCTGTTTTTT

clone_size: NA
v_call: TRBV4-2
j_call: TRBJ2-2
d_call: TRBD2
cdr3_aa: CASSQDFRGGTGELFF
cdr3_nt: TGTGCCAGCAGCCAAGATTTCCGGGGGGGCACCGGGGAGCTGTTTTTT

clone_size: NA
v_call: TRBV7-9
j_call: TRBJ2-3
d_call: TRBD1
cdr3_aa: CASSRGQEFGDTQYF
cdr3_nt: TGTGCCAGCAGTAGGGGACAGGAGTTCGGGGATACGCAGTATTTT

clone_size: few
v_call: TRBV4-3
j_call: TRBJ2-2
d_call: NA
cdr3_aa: CASSQDTGHNTGELFF
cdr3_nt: TGCGCCAGCAGCCAAGATACGGGCCACAACACCGGGGAGCTGTTTTTT

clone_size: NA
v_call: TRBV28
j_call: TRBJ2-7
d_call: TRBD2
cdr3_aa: CASSHPGGGYEQYF
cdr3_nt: TGTGCCAGCAGTCACCCCGGGGGGGGCTACGAGCAGTACTTC

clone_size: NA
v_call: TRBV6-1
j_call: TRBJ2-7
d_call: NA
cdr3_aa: CASSEGTLLGEQYF
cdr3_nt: TGTGCCAGCAGTGAAGGGACTTTGCTGGGGGAGCAGTACTTC

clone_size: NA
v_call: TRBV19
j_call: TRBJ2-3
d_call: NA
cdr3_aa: CASSIFDTQYF
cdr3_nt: TGTGCCAGTAGTATCTTCGATACGCAGTATTTT

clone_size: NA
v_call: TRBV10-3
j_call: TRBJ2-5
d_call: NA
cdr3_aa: CAHSERIGLTQETQYF
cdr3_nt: TGTGCTCACAGTGAAAGGATAGGATTAACCCAAGAGACCCAGTACTTC

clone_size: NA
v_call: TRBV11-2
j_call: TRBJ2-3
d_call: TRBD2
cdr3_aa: CASSLERGSDTQYF
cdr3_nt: TGTGCCAGCAGCCTCGAGCGGGGGTCAGATACGCAGTATTTT

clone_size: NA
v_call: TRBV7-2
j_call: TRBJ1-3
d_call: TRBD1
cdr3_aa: CASSLSGGNGNTIYF
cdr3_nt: TGTGCCAGCAGCTTGTCAGGGGGCAATGGAAACACCATATATTTT

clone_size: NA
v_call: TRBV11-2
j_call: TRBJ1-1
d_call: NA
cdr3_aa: CASSLARPGHRNTEAFF
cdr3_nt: TGTGCCAGCAGCTTAGCTCGCCCGGGACACCGGAACACTGAAGCTTTCTTT

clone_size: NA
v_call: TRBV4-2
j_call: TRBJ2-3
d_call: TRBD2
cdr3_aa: CASSQAGGEDTQYF
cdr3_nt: TGTGCCAGCAGCCAAGCGGGGGGGGAGGATACGCAGTATTTT

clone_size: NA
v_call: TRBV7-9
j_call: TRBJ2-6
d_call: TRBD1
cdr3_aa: CASTLPGTEALGANVLTF
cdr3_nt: TGTGCCAGCACCCTTCCCGGGACAGAGGCTTTGGGGGCCAACGTCCTGACTTTC

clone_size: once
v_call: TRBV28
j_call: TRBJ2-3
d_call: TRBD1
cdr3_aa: CASRSRGRADTQYF
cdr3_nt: TGTGCCAGCAGATCCAGGGGGCGCGCAGATACGCAGTATTTT

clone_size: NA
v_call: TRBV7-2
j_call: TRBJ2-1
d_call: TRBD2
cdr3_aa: CASSLSGGPGEQFF
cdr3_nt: TGTGCCAGCAGCTTATCGGGGGGGCCTGGGGAGCAGTTCTTC

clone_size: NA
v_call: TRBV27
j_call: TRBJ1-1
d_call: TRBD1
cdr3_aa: CASSFRGRKTEAFF
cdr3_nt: TGTGCCAGCAGTTTCAGGGGGCGAAAGACTGAAGCTTTCTTT

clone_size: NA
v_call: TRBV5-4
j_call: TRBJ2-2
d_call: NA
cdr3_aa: CASSLYRNTGELFF
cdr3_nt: TGTGCCAGCAGCTTGTACCGGAACACCGGGGAGCTGTTTTTT

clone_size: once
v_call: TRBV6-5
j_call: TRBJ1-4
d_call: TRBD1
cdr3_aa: CASSPPGQGNEKLFF
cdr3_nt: TGTGCCAGCAGTCCGCCGGGACAGGGAAATGAAAAACTGTTTTTT

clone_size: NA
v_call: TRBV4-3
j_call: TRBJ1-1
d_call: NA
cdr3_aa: CASSQAWNTEAFF
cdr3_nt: TGCGCCAGCAGCCAAGCGTGGAACACTGAAGCTTTCTTT

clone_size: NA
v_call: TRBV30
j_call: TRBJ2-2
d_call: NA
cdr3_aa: CAWIEGVNTGELFF
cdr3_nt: TGTGCCTGGATCGAGGGCGTGAACACCGGGGAGCTGTTTTTT

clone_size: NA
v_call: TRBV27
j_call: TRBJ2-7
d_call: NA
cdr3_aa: CASSTQQGYEQYF
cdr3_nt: TGTGCCAGCAGTACCCAACAGGGCTACGAGCAGTACTTC

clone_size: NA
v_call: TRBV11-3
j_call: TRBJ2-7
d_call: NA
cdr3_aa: CASSLDLQGSGEQYF
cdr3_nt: TGTGCCAGCAGCTTAGATCTGCAGGGTTCCGGCGAGCAGTACTTC

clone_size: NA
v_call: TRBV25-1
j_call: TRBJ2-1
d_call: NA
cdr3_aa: CASSEQGGDEQFF
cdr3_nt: TGTGCCAGCAGTGAACAGGGCGGCGATGAGCAGTTCTTC

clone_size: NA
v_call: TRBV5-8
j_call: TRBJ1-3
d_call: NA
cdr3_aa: CASSSSRNTIYF
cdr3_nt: TGTGCCAGCAGCTCTAGTAGGAACACCATATATTTT

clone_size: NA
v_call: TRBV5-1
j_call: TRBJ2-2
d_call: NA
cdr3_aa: CASTPGRSTGELFF
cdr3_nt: TGCGCCAGCACTCCCGGACGGAGCACCGGGGAGCTGTTTTTT

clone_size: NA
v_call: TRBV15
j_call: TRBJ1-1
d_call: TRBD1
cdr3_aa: CATSRAGGTVGAFF
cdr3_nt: TGTGCCACCAGCAGGGCAGGGGGAACGGTTGGGGCTTTCTTT